This T cell receptor (beta chain) is drawn from a study of T cells after yellow fever vaccination. TCRdb re-analysed the 5' RACE reads in MiXCR, keeping a single row per CDR3 protein. The sample records 120,000 or so distinct CDR3 sequences, 12% to 15% being singletons. V lost 3 bases, J lost 0 bases, and 5 bases stayed unmatched. Germline V CDR1 and CDR2: MNHNS, SASEGT. The CDR3 length is 16 residues. The starting material was CD8+ T cells sorted from PBMCs, obtained 5 days after the yellow fever booster vaccination. The TCR was taken from a man aged 18 to 29 who received the YFV17D yellow fever vaccine. The V gene is TRBV6-1, the J gene TRBJ2-7; 10 positions match TRBD2. The CDR3 sequence is CASSELAGAPSYEQYF. The DNA of the CDR3 is TGTGCCAGCAGTGAGCTAGCGGGGGCCCCCTCCTACGAGCAGTACTTC.